This TCR beta chain was retrieved from a study of blood T cell repertoires in COVID-19. Whole-study context: Sites across the United States, Italy and Spain contributed samples from acute and convalescent COVID-19. PBMCs, B-cell-depleted T cells, or T cells provided the cDNA or gDNA that made up the material.

Original methodology: Reference gene primer amplification in the assay estimated nucleated cell counts. Here immunoSEQ multiplex PCR was the method, and the copy in TCRdb shows in-frame clones only, minus some. The D gene and trimming were derived from the DNA, and the V and J assignments and clone size from that table. The sample has about 55,000 clones; about nine tenths are singletons. There are 14 residues in the CDR3. V shed 4 bases and J shed 3 bases, with 9 bases lying between them. The V gene's germline CDR1 is SGHVS and CDR2 FNYEAQ. The material sequenced was peripheral blood. This TCR came from a middle-aged man with acute or convalescent COVID-19. This rearrangement joins TRBV7-6 to TRBJ2-2; a possible D gene is TRBD1 (5 bases). CDR3 coding DNA: TGTGCCAGCAGCTCCTTCAGGGACACCGGGGAGCTGTTTTTT. It is translated as CASSSFRDTGELFF.